These 17 T cell receptor beta chains came from one sample sequenced in a study of technical replicates of blood from several donors (dated by TCRdb to 2017 to 2019). The library was prepared using the immunoSEQ multiplex PCR assay. Here the immuneACCESS table is served through TCRdb, limited to in-frame sequences with V and J called. Missing clones are a known gap in these copies; in checked studies unresolved V genes cover under half, and the rest lacks a known reason. The sample data list some 60,000 clones, and roughly 91% of these were observed just once. Around 4.9% of the sample rests with the top ten. Sequencing was carried out using PBMCs. The receptors stem from a human donor in good health. Some clones in this sample may be carry-over from other donors' samples.

The CDR3 sequence is CASSPPGDEQFF. CDR3 coding DNA: TGTGCCAGCAGCCCCCCGGGGGACGAGCAGTTCTTC. The V call is TRBV6-1, the J call TRBJ2-1; perhaps TRBD2 as D (6 bases). The V gene's germline CDR1 is MNHNS and CDR2 SASEGT. V was trimmed by 6 bases and J by 10 bases, leaving 13 bases between them. The CDR3 contains 12 residues.

This sequence joins TRBV5-4 and TRBJ1-2, with TRBD1 matching 7 bases. Losses at the gene ends were 2 bases for V and 5 bases for J; bases not matched to a gene: 6. CDR1 and CDR2 from the germline V gene are SGHNT and YYREEE (reference sequence). This CDR3 spans 14 amino acids. The CDR3 bases are TGTGCCAGCAGCTTTGACAGGGCATCATATGGCTACACCTTC. This encodes CASSFDRASYGYTF.

The chain employs TRBV2 and TRBJ2-3; no clear D gene. The CDR3 runs to 13 residues. From germline, CDR1 is SNHLY and CDR2 FYNNEI. V gave up 6 bases and J gave up 3 bases, with 10 bases separating them. CDR3 coding DNA: TGTGCCAGCAGACTTTCCGGGACAGATACGCAGTATTTT. Its protein product is CASRLSGTDTQYF.

CDR3 coding DNA: TGTGCCAGCAGTGGGGCAGGGGGAATAGGTGGCTACACCTTC. Translating it yields CASSGAGGIGGYTF. The chain carries TRBV6-1 and TRBJ1-2; 7 bases agree with TRBD1. The V and J ends lost 4 bases and 7 bases, in that order; junction bases with no gene match: 9. The length of the CDR3 is 14 residues. CDR1 and CDR2 from the germline V gene are MNHNS and SASEGT.

This sequence joins TRBV11-2 and TRBJ2-7; 10 bases are a match to TRBD1. The CDR3 spans 15 residues. The germline CDR1 and CDR2 sequences are SGHAT and FQNNGV. V gave up 3 bases and J gave up 3 bases; unmatched junction bases: 5. In nucleotides, the CDR3 is TGTGCCAGCAGCTTTGGGACAGGGGATAGCTACGAGCAGTACTTC. Amino acid sequence: CASSFGTGDSYEQYF.

This clone was detected ten times or more. This chain links TRBV6-4 with TRBJ1-1; unclear D gene. The CDR3 covers 17 residues. Germline V gives CDR1 MRHNA, CDR2 SNTAGT. V was cut by 2 bases and J by 1 base, with 17 bases left in between. CDR3 sequence reads: CASSDTLIGRKNTEAFF. The CDR3 DNA follows: TGTGCCAGCAGTGACACCCTCATTGGCCGCAAGAACACTGAAGCTTTCTTT.

V gene TRBV6-5 combines with J gene TRBJ2-3; 7 nucleotides match TRBD1. The germline V gene encodes CDR1 MNHEY and CDR2 SVGAGI. The V segment lost 0 bases and the J segment 2 bases; nucleotides outside the gene matches: 2. The CDR3 runs to 15 residues. CDR3 loop: CASSYSGQHTDTQYF. In DNA, the CDR3 is TGTGCCAGCAGTTACTCGGGACAGCACACAGATACGCAGTATTTT.

The V gene is TRBV5-1, the J gene TRBJ2-6; TRBD1 aligns across 12 bases. Germline V CDR1 and CDR2: SGHRS, YFSETQ. This CDR3 is 17 amino acids long. The ends lost 4 bases at V and 3 bases at J; junction bases unmatched: 5. CDR3 nucleotide sequence: TGCGCCAGCAGCAACCGGGACAGGGGGCGTGGGGCCAACGTCCTGACTTTC. This translates into CASSNRDRGRGANVLTF. Looking up the rest from reference TRBV5-1 and TRBJ2-6 gives the full variable domain: KAGVTQTPRYLIKTRGQQVTLSCSPISGHRSVSWYQQTPGQGLQFLFEYFSETQRNKGNFPGRFSGRQFSNSRSEMNVSTLELGDSALYLCASSNRDRGRGANVLTFGAGSRLTVL.

The chain employs TRBV7-6 and TRBJ2-2, with D perhaps matching TRBD1 (6 bases). The CDR3 contains 15 residues. From germline, CDR1 is SGHVS and CDR2 FNYEAQ. Trimming pared 6 bases from V and 6 bases from J, leaving 17 bases between. CDR3 DNA: TGTGCCAGCAGTCCAGGGGAATTGATCGCCGGGGAGCTGTTTTTT. It specifies CASSPGELIAGELFF.

This clone was observed a single time. The J gene is TRBJ2-7, the V gene TRBV6-6; a weak D match, TRBD2 (5 bases). The V end was cut by 8 bases, the J end by 3 bases, with 17 bases between. The CDR3 runs to 14 residues. Germline CDR1 MNHNY, CDR2 SVGAGI (reference sequence). CDR3 sequence (DNA): TGTGCCAGCGCGCGGGCCGAGATCCTCTACGAGCAGTACTTC. It encodes CASARAEILYEQYF.

This clone has just a few counts. The V call is TRBV7-2, the J call TRBJ2-3, with TRBD2 as a possible D gene (5 bases). The CDR3 spans 15 residues. The germline V and J ends were trimmed by 3 bases and 4 bases, with 14 bases remaining between them. Germline CDR1 and CDR2: SGHTA and FQGNSA. This chain's CDR3 is CASSFWGEGSDTQYF. Here the CDR3 DNA reads TGTGCCAGCAGCTTTTGGGGAGAGGGTTCAGATACGCAGTATTTT.

This chain joins TRBV4-3 and TRBJ1-6; 8 bases agree with TRBD1. The length of the CDR3 is 17 residues. The germline gives CDR1 LGHNA, CDR2 YSLEER. Trimming at V came to 4 bases and at J to 0 bases, leaving 5 bases not matched to a gene. The CDR3 is CASSPDRASSYNSPLHF. In DNA form, the CDR3 reads TGCGCCAGCAGCCCGGACAGGGCGAGCTCCTATAATTCACCCCTCCACTTT.

The chain is built from TRBV7-9 and TRBJ2-5; D not certain. Germline V gene data show CDR1 as SEHNR and CDR2 as FQNEAQ (reference sequence). The V and J ends lost 5 bases and 5 bases respectively, with 18 bases between them. The CDR3 is 15 residues long. CDR3: CASSLQTLQTETQYF. CDR3 sequence (DNA): TGTGCCAGCAGCCTCCAGACACTCCAAACGGAGACCCAGTACTTC.

This clone was picked up one time. V gene TRBV19 combines with J gene TRBJ2-3; D gene ambiguous. The CDR3 spans 12 residues. Trimming shortened V by 8 bases and J by 4 bases, and 10 bases separated the two germline ends. The germline V gene has CDR1 LNHDA and CDR2 SQIVND (reference sequence). CDR3 coding DNA: TGTGCCAGTGGGCCGGAAGCAGATACGCAGTATTTT. Encoded protein: CASGPEADTQYF.

The chain recombines TRBV13 with TRBJ2-7; D is unclear. Germline V CDR1 and CDR2: PRHDT, FYEKMQ (reference sequence). The CDR3 extends over 13 amino acids. V lost 0 bases and J lost 0, with 3 bases in between. CDR3 DNA: TGTGCCAGCAGCTTAGGGGCCTCCTACGAGCAGTACTTC. It codes for CASSLGASYEQYF.

V is TRBV7-9 and J is TRBJ1-6; D gene uncertain. The germline V gene encodes CDR1 SEHNR and CDR2 FQNEAQ (reference sequence). V shed 0 bases and J shed 6 bases, with 6 bases lying between them. This CDR3 is 14 amino acids long. The chain's CDR3 is CASSLATFNSPLHF. In DNA form, the CDR3 reads TGTGCCAGCAGCTTAGCCACTTTTAATTCACCCCTCCACTTT.

The rearrangement joins TRBV7-3 to TRBJ2-1; 10 nucleotides agree with TRBD2. The CDR3 extends over 17 amino acids. The germline CDR1 and CDR2 sequences are SGHTA and FQGTGA. Unmatched junction bases numbered 15, after V lost 5 bases and J lost 8 bases. The CDR3 sequence: CASSPRWGSGRMDEQFF. For the CDR3, the DNA is TGTGCCAGCAGCCCGCGCTGGGGTAGCGGGAGGATGGATGAGCAGTTCTTC.